This is a list of T cell receptor beta chains from one sample in a study of cytomegalovirus exposure and HLA in healthy donors. Method: immunoSEQ multiplex PCR; TCRdb's copy keeps in-frame clones and lacks some. The sample has about 120,000 clones; approximately 80% are singletons. Material: PBMCs. These receptors came from a woman aged 40 to 50 in good health and CMV-seronegative. Both conserved end residues are part of each CDR3. D genes are given only for firm matches. Not every row has a clone size; where given, it reads once, few, many or a size class.

d_gene	len	j_gene	v_gene	abundance	CDR3aa	CDR3nt
TRBD2	14	TRBJ2-1	TRBV7-9	.	CASPRGGSYNEQFF	TGTGCCAGCCCTCGCGGGGGCTCCTACAATGAGCAGTTCTTC
.	19	TRBJ2-5	TRBV15	.	CATSRDGLGGAVREETQYF	TGTGCCACCAGCAGAGATGGGTTGGGGGGGGCGGTTAGGGAAGAGACCCAGTACTTC
.	14	TRBJ2-1	TRBV5-4	.	CASSLGWEFDEQFF	TGTGCCAGCAGCTTGGGTTGGGAGTTCGATGAGCAGTTCTTC
.	16	TRBJ2-6	TRBV27	.	CASSTPLRSGANVLTF	TGTGCCAGCAGTACCCCCTTGAGATCAGGGGCCAACGTCCTGACTTTC
.	17	TRBJ2-6	TRBV4-1	few	CASSQDYARTGANVLTF	TGCGCCAGCAGCCAAGATTACGCGAGAACTGGGGCCAACGTCCTGACTTTC
.	14	TRBJ2-7	TRBV6-5	.	CASRPGQRVGEQYF	TGTGCCAGCAGACCCGGACAGAGGGTGGGCGAGCAGTACTTC
.	12	TRBJ2-1	TRBV29-1	.	CSVNTGVDEQFF	TGCAGCGTTAATACGGGGGTGGATGAGCAGTTCTTC
.	15	TRBJ1-2	TRBV7-3	.	CASSSDRDSNYGYTF	TGTGCCAGCAGCTCAGACAGAGATTCTAACTATGGCTACACCTTC
.	18	TRBJ2-6	TRBV23-1	.	CASSQGRRSLSGANVLTF	TGCGCCAGCAGTCAGGGGAGACGGTCGCTCTCTGGGGCCAACGTCCTGACTTTC
TRBD1	15	TRBJ2-5	TRBV7-9	.	CASSLAWGTGETQYF	TGTGCCAGCAGCTTAGCGTGGGGGACAGGGGAGACCCAGTACTTC
TRBD2	14	TRBJ2-3	TRBV6-5	.	CATGVAGPEDTQYF	TGTGCCACCGGGGTAGCGGGGCCCGAGGATACGCAGTATTTT
.	15	TRBJ1-1	TRBV5-1	.	CASSWGGGGDTEAFF	TGCGCCAGCAGCTGGGGGGGTGGAGGGGACACTGAAGCTTTCTTT
TRBD2	17	TRBJ2-1	TRBV10-1	.	CASSGGTSGRSYNEQFF	TGCGCCAGCAGTGGGGGGACTAGCGGGAGGTCGTACAATGAGCAGTTCTTC
.	15	TRBJ2-3	TRBV2	once	CASSEVRLSTDTQYF	TGTGCCAGCAGTGAGGTCAGGTTGAGCACAGATACGCAGTATTTT
.	14	TRBJ1-1	TRBV7-9	.	CASSLTGGNTEAFF	TGTGCCAGCAGCTTGACAGGTGGTAACACTGAAGCTTTCTTT